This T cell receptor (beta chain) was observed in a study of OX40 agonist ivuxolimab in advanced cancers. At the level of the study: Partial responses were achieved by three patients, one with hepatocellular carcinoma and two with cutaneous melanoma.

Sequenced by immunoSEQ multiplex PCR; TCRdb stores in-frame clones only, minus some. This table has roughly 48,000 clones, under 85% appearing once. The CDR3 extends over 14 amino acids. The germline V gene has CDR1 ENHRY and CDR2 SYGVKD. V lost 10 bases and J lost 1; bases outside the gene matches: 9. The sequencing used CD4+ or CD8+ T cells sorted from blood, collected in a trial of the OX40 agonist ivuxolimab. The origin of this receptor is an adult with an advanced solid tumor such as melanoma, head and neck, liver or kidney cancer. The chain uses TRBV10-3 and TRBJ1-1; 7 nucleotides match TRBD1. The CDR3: CASMAGTENTEAFF. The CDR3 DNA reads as TGTGCCAGTATGGCCGGGACAGAGAACACTGAAGCTTTCTTT.